The rows below give T cell receptor beta chains drawn from one sample of a study of blood T cell repertoires in COVID-19. Measured with immunoSEQ multiplex PCR; TCRdb has only the in-frame clones, and not every one. The table includes approximately 280,000 clones, roughly 90% detected once. The sequencing sample was made of PBMCs or T cells enriched from blood (not recorded which). The receptors come from a woman aged 60-75 years who had recovered from COVID-19. The CDR3 runs from the conserved cysteine through the conserved F or W. Each record gives: V gene, D gene, J gene, CDR3 protein. The D gene is left open where the match is weak.

>TRBV5-1|TRBD1|TRBJ1-5
CASSPGTGSDQPQHF
>TRBV11-3|-|TRBJ1-2
CASSLGPGFYGYTF
>TRBV6-5|TRBD1|TRBJ1-2
CASRTPRTGIYGYTF
>TRBV3-1/TRBV3-2|-|TRBJ1-2
CASSHRNREGSRYTF
>TRBV3-1/TRBV3-2|TRBD2|TRBJ2-7
CASSQRTSGSVEQYF
>TRBV5-1|TRBD1|TRBJ1-3
CASSLGWQGANTIYF
>TRBV2|TRBD1|TRBJ1-1
CASTRTGTSEAFF
>TRBV5-6|TRBD1|TRBJ1-4
CASSLVQGATNEKLFF
>TRBV5-1|TRBD2|TRBJ2-7
CASSSGTSGYHYEQYF
>TRBV3-1/TRBV3-2|-|TRBJ1-1
CASSQIGGATEAFF
>TRBV5-1|-|TRBJ2-1
CASSLLVGVNEQFF
>TRBV4-1|TRBD1|TRBJ1-4
CASSLTGTGLGEKLFF
>TRBV19|-|TRBJ1-1
CASSIGLQNTEAFF
>TRBV30|-|TRBJ1-6
CAWSADRPSYNSPLHF
>TRBV5-4|TRBD2|TRBJ2-2
CASSTGGGTGELFF
>TRBV3-1/TRBV3-2|-|TRBJ2-5
CASSLWRGEQETQYF
>TRBV27|TRBD1|TRBJ2-1
CASRGGGQGENEQFF
>TRBV7-3|-|TRBJ2-4
CASKFRAAADIQYF
>TRBV7-9|-|TRBJ1-6
CASSLVASGNSPLHF
>TRBV5-1|TRBD1|TRBJ2-1
CASSYRQGSNNEQFF
>TRBV27|TRBD1|TRBJ2-2
CASSFTGGNTGELFF
>TRBV24-1|TRBD2|TRBJ2-7
CATSVGLAVSYEQYF
>TRBV6-5|TRBD2|TRBJ2-2
CASSSLGGGEGELFF
>TRBV5-1|-|TRBJ2-3
CASKVVRGDTDTQYF
>TRBV5-1|TRBD2|TRBJ2-2
CASSWLAAGELFF
>TRBV28|TRBD2|TRBJ2-7
CASSSQSAGADEQYF
>TRBV28|-|TRBJ2-3
CASSLPPSNSPNF
>TRBV29-1|-|TRBJ2-7
CSVDQGPYEQYF
>TRBV28|-|TRBJ1-6
CASSTSGVSSYNSPLHF